Detailed here is one T cell receptor (beta chain). Its antigen is currently unknown. The data belong to a study of OX40 agonist ivuxolimab in advanced cancers. Looking at the study overall: A diagnosis of hepatocellular carcinoma, melanoma, renal cell or head and neck cancer was present in dose-escalation patients.

V was trimmed by 3 bases and J by 3 bases, leaving 8 bases between them. The CDR3 loop spans 13 amino acids. Germline CDR1 is LGHNA and CDR2 is YSLEER. General study points: The mean number of expanded clones was higher in CD8+ T cells than in CD4+.

Using immunoSEQ multiplex PCR, the repertoire was profiled, and TCRdb retains in-frame clones only, with some absent. The table shows about 85,000 clones, with around 86% occurring only once. The chain combines TRBV4-3 with TRBJ1-1; D remains unclear. This TCR was recovered from an adult with an advanced solid tumor such as melanoma, head and neck, liver or kidney cancer. Sequenced material: CD4+ or CD8+ T cells sorted from blood, taken in a trial of the OX40 agonist ivuxolimab. In DNA, the CDR3 is TGCGCCAGCAGCCACGAGGAGTACACTGAAGCTTTCTTT. The encoded protein is CASSHEEYTEAFF.